A single TCR beta chain is shown here with its context. Its antigen is unidentified. Separate from the approximately 650-subject first cohort, the roughly 120-subject validation cohort was the one that the donors belonged to. These data come from a study of cytomegalovirus exposure and HLA in healthy donors. Study-wide results and caveats: Most TCR sequences were seen very rarely across donors, but some public TCRs occurred in many. Using the classifier, cytomegalovirus status was reportedly diagnosed with high specificity and sensitivity.

Data came from immunoSEQ multiplex PCR; TCRdb stores just in-frame clones and leaves some out. Of 100,000 to 130,000 clones detected, approximately 96% appear once; the ten largest clones hold 0.67%. The sequencing input was PBMCs. This TCR derives from a woman aged 18 to 35 in good health and CMV-seronegative.

Here the CDR3 DNA reads TGTGCCAGCAGCTTCCGGTCGGGGGGGCTGGTAAAAGAGACCCAGTACTTC. It encodes CASSFRSGGLVKETQYF. The chain recombines TRBV28 with TRBJ2-5; 8 nucleotides agree with TRBD2. The CDR3 spans 17 residues. V lost 6 bases and J lost 3; bases outside the gene matches: 15. The V gene's germline CDR1 is MDHEN and CDR2 SYDVKM.